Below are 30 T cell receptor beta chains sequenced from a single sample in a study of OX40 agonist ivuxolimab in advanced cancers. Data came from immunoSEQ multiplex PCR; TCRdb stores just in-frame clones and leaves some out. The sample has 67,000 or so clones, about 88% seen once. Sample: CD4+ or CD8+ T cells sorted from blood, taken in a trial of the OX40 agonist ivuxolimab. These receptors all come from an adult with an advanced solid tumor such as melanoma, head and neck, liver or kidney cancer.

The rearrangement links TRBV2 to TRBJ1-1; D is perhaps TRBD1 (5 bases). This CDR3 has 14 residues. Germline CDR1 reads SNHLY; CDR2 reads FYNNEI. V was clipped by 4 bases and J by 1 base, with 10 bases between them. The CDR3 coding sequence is TGTGCCAGCAGTGGCGACAGCGGGAACACTGAAGCTTTCTTT. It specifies CASSGDSGNTEAFF.

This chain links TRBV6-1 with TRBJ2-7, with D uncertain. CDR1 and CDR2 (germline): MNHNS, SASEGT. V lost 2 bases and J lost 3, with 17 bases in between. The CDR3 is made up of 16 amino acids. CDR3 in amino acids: CASSESGGQAVYEQYF. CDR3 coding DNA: TGTGCCAGCAGTGAAAGTGGTGGGCAGGCTGTCTACGAGCAGTACTTC.

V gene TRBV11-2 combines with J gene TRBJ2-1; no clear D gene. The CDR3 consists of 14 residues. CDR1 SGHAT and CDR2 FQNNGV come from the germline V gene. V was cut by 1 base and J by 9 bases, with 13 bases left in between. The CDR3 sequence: CASSLGLTRGEQFF. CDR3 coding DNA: TGTGCCAGCAGCTTAGGCCTGACCCGTGGTGAGCAGTTCTTC.

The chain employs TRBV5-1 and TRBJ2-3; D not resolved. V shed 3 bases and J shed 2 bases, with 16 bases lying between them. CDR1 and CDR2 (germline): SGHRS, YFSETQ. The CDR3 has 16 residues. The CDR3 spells CASSSDTPIPTDTQYF. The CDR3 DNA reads TGCGCCAGCAGCTCCGACACCCCGATTCCCACAGATACGCAGTATTTT.

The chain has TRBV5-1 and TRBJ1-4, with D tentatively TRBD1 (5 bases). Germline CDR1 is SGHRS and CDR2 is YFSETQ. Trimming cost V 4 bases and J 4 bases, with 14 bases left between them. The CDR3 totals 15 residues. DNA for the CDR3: TGCGCCAGCAGCGGGACGACAGATAATAATGAAAAACTGTTTTTT. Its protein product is CASSGTTDNNEKLFF.

CDR3 DNA: TGTGCCAGCAGTTTAGCGTTTAGCTCCTACAATGAGCAGTTCTTC. Translation gives CASSLAFSSYNEQFF. This sequence joins TRBV27 and TRBJ2-1; D remains unclear. Germline CDR1 and CDR2: MNHEY and SMNVEV (reference sequence). Trimming pared 2 bases from V and 0 bases from J, leaving 8 bases between. CDR3 length: 15 amino acids.

The CDR3 DNA reads as TGTGCCAGCAGCTTCTCGACTAGCGAGGCGACCCAGTACTTC. This encodes CASSFSTSEATQYF. The chain links TRBV9 to TRBJ2-5; 8 nucleotides align to TRBD2. Germline V gives CDR1 SGDLS, CDR2 YYNGEE. V dropped 4 bases and J dropped 7; count of bases not matched to a gene: 9. CDR3 length: 14 amino acids.

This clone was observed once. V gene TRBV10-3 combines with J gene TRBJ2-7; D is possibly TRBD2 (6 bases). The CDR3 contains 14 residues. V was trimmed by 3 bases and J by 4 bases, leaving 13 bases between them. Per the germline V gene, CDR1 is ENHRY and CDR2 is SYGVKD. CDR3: CAISEGSGQYEQYF. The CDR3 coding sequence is TGTGCCATCAGTGAAGGTAGCGGACAATACGAGCAGTACTTC.

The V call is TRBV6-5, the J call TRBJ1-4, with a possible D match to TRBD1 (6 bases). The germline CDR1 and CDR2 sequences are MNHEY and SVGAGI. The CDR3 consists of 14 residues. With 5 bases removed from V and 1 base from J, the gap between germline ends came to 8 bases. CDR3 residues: CASSLQGTNEKLFF. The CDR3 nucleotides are TGTGCCAGCAGTCTACAGGGAACTAATGAAAAACTGTTTTTT.

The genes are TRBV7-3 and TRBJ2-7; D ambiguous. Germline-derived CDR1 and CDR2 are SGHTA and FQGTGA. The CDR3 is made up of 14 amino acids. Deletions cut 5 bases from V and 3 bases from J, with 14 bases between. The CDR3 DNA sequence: TGTGCCAGCAGCCTCAACTCCGTTAGCTACGAGCAGTACTTC. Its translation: CASSLNSVSYEQYF.

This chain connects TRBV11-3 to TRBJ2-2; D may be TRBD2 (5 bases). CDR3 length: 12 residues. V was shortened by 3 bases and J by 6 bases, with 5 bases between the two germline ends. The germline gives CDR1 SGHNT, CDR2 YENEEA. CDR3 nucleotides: TGTGCCAGCAGCTTGAGGGCCGGGGAGCTGTTTTTT. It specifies CASSLRAGELFF.

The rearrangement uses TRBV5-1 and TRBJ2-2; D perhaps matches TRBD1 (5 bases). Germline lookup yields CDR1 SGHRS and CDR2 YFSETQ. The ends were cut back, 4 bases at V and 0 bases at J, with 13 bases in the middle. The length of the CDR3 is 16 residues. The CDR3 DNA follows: TGCGCCAGCAGCCTTACAGGAGATACGAACACCGGGGAGCTGTTTTTT. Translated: CASSLTGDTNTGELFF.

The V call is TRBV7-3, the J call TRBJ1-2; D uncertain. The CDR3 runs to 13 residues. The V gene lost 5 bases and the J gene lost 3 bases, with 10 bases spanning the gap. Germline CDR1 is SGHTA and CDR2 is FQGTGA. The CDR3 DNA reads TGTGCCAGCAGCCCCCAACCCCACTATGGCTACACCTTC. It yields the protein CASSPQPHYGYTF.

The DNA for the CDR3 is TGTGCCAGCAGCGGAGGGGTAGGCGCGAACACTGAAGCTTTCTTT. It specifies CASSGGVGANTEAFF. V and J are TRBV6-6 and TRBJ1-1, with a possible D match to TRBD1 (5 bases). This CDR3 region has 15 residues. Germline V gene sequence: CDR1 MNHNY, CDR2 SVGAGI (reference sequence). Trimming stripped 6 bases from V and 1 base from J, with 15 bases between.

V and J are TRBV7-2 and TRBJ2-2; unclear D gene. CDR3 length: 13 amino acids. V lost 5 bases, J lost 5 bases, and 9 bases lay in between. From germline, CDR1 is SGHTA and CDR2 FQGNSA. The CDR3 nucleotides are TGTGCCAGCAGCCCGCAGGAAACCGGGGAGCTGTTTTTT. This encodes CASSPQETGELFF.

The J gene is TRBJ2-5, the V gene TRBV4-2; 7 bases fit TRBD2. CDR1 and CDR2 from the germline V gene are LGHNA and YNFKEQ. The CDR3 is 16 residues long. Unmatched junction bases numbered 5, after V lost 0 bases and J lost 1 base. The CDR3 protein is CASSQEAGVPQETQYF. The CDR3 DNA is TGTGCCAGCAGCCAAGAGGCGGGAGTACCCCAAGAGACCCAGTACTTC.

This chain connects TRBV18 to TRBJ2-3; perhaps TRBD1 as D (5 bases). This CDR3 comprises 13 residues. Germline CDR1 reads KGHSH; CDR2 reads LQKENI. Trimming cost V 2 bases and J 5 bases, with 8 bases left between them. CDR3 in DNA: TGTGCCAGCTCACCAGGGGCGAGAGATACGCAGTATTTT. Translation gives CASSPGARDTQYF.

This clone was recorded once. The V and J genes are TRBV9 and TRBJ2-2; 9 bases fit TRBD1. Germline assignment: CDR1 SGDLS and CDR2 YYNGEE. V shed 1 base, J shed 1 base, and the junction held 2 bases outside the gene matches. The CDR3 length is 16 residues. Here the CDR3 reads CASSVMGQGNTGELFF. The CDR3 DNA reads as TGTGCCAGCAGCGTAATGGGACAGGGGAACACCGGGGAGCTGTTTTTT.

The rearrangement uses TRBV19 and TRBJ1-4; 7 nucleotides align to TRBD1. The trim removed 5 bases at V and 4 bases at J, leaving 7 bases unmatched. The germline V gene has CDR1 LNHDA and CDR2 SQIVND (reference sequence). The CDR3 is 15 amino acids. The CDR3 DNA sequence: TGTGCCAGTAGTGAAGGACAGGTGTATAATGAAAAACTGTTTTTT. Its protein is CASSEGQVYNEKLFF.

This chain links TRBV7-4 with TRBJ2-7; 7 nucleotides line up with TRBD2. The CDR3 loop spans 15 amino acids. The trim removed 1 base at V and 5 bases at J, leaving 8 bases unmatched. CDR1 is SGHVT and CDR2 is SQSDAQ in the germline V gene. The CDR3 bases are TGTGCCAGCAGCTTAGTTTTCCTGGGAGGGGACGAGCAGTACTTC. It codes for CASSLVFLGGDEQYF.

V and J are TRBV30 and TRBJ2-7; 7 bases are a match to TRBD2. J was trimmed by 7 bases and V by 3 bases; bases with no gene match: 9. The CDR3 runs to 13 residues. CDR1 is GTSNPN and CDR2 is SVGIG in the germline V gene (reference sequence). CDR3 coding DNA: TGTGCCTGGAGACTTGGGTGGGGAGGGGAGCAGTACTTC. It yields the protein CAWRLGWGGEQYF.

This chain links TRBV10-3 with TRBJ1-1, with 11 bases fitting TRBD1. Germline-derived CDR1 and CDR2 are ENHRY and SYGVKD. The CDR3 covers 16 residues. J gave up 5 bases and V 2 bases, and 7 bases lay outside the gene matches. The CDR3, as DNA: TGTGCCATCAGTGAGCCAGGGACAGGGGGAGGTACTGAAGCTTTCTTT. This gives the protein CAISEPGTGGGTEAFF.

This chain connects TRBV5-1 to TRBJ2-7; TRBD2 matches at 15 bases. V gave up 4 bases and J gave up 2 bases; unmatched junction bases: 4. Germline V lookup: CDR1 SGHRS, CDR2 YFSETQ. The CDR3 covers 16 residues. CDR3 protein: CASSEGLAGGAYEQYF. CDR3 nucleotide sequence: TGCGCCAGCAGCGAGGGACTAGCGGGAGGCGCCTACGAGCAGTACTTC.

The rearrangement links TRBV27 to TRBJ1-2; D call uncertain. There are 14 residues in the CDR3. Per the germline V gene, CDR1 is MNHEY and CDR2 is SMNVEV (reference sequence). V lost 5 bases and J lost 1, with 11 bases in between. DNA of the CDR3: TGTGCCAGCAGTCCCATGGTCTATAACTATGGCTACACCTTC. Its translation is CASSPMVYNYGYTF.

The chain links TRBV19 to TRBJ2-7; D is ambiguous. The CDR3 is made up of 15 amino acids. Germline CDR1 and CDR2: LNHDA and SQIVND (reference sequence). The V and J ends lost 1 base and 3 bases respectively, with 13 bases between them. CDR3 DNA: TGTGCCAGTAGTATAGGCCGGGTAAGCAGCTACGAGCAGTACTTC. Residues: CASSIGRVSSYEQYF.

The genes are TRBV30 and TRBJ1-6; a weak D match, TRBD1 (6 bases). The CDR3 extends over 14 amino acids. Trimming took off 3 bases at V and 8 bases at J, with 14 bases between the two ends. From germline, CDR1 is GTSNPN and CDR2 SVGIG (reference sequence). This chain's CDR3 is CAWREQGRYSPLHF. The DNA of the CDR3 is TGTGCCTGGAGGGAACAGGGACGTTATTCACCCCTCCACTTT.

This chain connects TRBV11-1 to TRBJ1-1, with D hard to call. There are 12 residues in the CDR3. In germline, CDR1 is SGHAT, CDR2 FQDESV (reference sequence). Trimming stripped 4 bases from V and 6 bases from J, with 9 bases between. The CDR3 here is CASSWILSEAFF. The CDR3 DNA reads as TGTGCCAGCAGCTGGATATTATCTGAAGCTTTCTTT.

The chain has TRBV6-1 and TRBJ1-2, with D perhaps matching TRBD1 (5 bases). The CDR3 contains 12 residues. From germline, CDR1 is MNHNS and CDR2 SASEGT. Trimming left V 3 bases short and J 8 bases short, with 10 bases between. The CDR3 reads CASSDPGTGYTF. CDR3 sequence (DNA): TGTGCCAGCAGTGACCCAGGGACCGGCTACACCTTC.

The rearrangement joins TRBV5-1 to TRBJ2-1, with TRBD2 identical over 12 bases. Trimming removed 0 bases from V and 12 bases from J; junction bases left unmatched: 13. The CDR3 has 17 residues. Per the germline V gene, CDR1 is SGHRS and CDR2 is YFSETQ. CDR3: CASSLEAGLAGPQGQFF. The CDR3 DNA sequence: TGCGCCAGCAGCTTGGAGGCAGGACTAGCGGGGCCCCAGGGGCAGTTCTTC. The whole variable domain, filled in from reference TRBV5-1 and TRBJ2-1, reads KAGVTQTPRYLIKTRGQQVTLSCSPISGHRSVSWYQQTPGQGLQFLFEYFSETQRNKGNFPGRFSGRQFSNSRSEMNVSTLELGDSALYLCASSLEAGLAGPQGQFFGPGTRLTVL.

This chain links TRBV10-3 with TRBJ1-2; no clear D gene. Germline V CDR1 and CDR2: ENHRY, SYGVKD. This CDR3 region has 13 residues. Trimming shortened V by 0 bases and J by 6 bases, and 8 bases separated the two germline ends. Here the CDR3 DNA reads TGTGCCATCAGTGAGTCGGAACTTGATGGCTACACCTTC. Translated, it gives CAISESELDGYTF.